This is a list of T cell receptor beta chains from one sample in a study of vaccination and CD4 T cells after COVID-19. Their target antigens are unknown. TCRdb recomputed calls from the PCR reads with MiXCR, one row per CDR3 protein. Here the sample spans roughly 10,000 distinct CDR3 sequences, roughly 55% being singletons. The sample comprised CD4+ T cells from blood, cultured in vitro. The receptors here all came from a human donor who had recovered from COVID-19. Both conserved end residues are part of each CDR3. A D gene is named only where the DNA matches it firmly. The listing skips clone size in some rows; elsewhere it reads once, few, many or a size class.

j_call clone_size v_call cdr3_length d_call cdr3_nt cdr3_aa
TRBJ1-2 few TRBV6-1 14 TRBD1 TGTGCCAGCAGCCCGGACAGGGGAAGGGGTGGCTACACCTTC CASSPDRGRGGYTF
TRBJ1-1 NA TRBV20-1 14 NA TGCAGTGCTAGCCGCGGTAATATGAACACTGAAGCTTTCTTT CSASRGNMNTEAFF
TRBJ1-6 NA TRBV20-1 15 TRBD1 TGCAGTGCTAGCCTCCAGGGGGCAGGGTATTCACCCCTCCACTTT CSASLQGAGYSPLHF
TRBJ2-5 NA TRBV21-1 15 NA TGTGCCAGCAGCAACCGGACGGTCGCCGCCGCGACCCAGTACTTC CASSNRTVAAATQYF
TRBJ1-1 large TRBV7-9 14 NA TGTGCCAGCAGCTCGGGCCAGGAGAACACTGAAGCTTTCTTT CASSSGQENTEAFF
TRBJ1-2 NA TRBV4-3 15 NA TGCGCCAGCAGCCTAGGGGAGGGGGAAGGGAGAGGCTACACCTTC CASSLGEGEGRGYTF
TRBJ2-3 NA TRBV20-1 16 NA TGCAGTGCTAGAGTGGGTATAGGGGGGGCCACAGATACGCAGTATTTT CSARVGIGGATDTQYF
TRBJ1-1 NA TRBV20-1 12 TRBD1 TGCAGTGCTAGGGGACAGGACACTGAAGCTTTCTTT CSARGQDTEAFF
TRBJ2-2 NA TRBV4-3 18 NA TGCGCCAGCAGCCAAGAAGCCGGGGCTAGCGTGAGCACCGGGGAGCTGTTTTTT CASSQEAGASVSTGELFF
TRBJ2-3 few TRBV15 15 TRBD2 TGTGCCACCAGCATACTAGCGGGAGCATCAGATACGCAGTATTTT CATSILAGASDTQYF
TRBJ2-7 NA TRBV20-1 16 TRBD2 TGCAGTGCTAGGCTCAAGAAGCTAGCGGGGGGTAGAGAGCAGTACTTC CSARLKKLAGGREQYF
TRBJ1-5 NA TRBV12-3/TRBV12-4 15 NA TGTGCCAGCAGTTTGGCGCGATATAGCAATCAGCCCCAGCATTTT CASSLARYSNQPQHF
TRBJ1-6 NA TRBV6-1 15 NA TGTGCCAGCAGAAAGGAAGGGGTTGGAAATTCACCCCTCCACTTT CASRKEGVGNSPLHF
TRBJ2-2 once TRBV19 13 NA TGTGCCAGTAATTATGCTCCCACCGGGGAGCTGTTTTTT CASNYAPTGELFF
TRBJ2-5 NA TRBV20-1 11 NA TGCAGCCCCTGGGGGGCAGAGACCCAGTACTTC CSPWGAETQYF
TRBJ1-2 NA TRBV20-1 14 NA TGCAGTGCTGTGCAGGGGTTGGAGGACTATGGCTACACCTTC CSAVQGLEDYGYTF
TRBJ2-7 NA TRBV7-9 12 TRBD2 TGTGCCAGCAGCATTTCGGGGGGCGAGCAGTACTTC CASSISGGEQYF
TRBJ2-3 NA TRBV7-9 16 TRBD2 TGTGCCAGCAGCAAAACCGGGACTAGCGGGACGGATACGCAGTATTTT CASSKTGTSGTDTQYF
TRBJ1-1 NA TRBV7-9 21 NA TGTGCCAGCAGCTTATTGATGATTCTTGTGCGTCCGACAGCGGGGAACACTGAAGCTTTCTTT CASSLLMILVRPTAGNTEAFF
TRBJ1-6 few TRBV6-1 15 TRBD1 TGTGCCAGCAGTGATAGGGACAGGGGACATTCACCCCTCCACTTT CASSDRDRGHSPLHF
TRBJ1-5 NA TRBV20-1 14 NA TGCAGTGCTAGAGCCCTAGCGGGGGGTCAGCCCCAGCATTTT CSARALAGGQPQHF
TRBJ1-2 NA TRBV20-1 8 NA TGCAGTGCCTCACTTGGCACCTTC CSASLGTF
TRBJ1-2 few TRBV6-1 13 NA TGTGCCAGCAGAAACAGGCAGGACTATGGCTACACCTTC CASRNRQDYGYTF
TRBJ2-3 NA TRBV15 15 TRBD2 TGTGCCACCAGCACCACTAGCGGCAGCACAGATACGCAGTATTTT CATSTTSGSTDTQYF
TRBJ2-7 NA TRBV20-1 12 NA TGCAGTGTCAGGTCTAGCAGCTACGAGCAGTACTTC CSVRSSSYEQYF
TRBJ1-2 NA TRBV4-3 14 NA TGCGCCAGCAGCCCCTATTCGGATAACTATGGCTACACCTTC CASSPYSDNYGYTF
TRBJ1-5 NA TRBV4-3 18 NA TGCGCCAGCAGCCAAGAGAGGTGGGTGGCATCTAGCAATCAGCCCCAGCATTTT CASSQERWVASSNQPQHF
TRBJ2-7 NA TRBV25-1 14 NA TGTGCCAGCAGTGACCGGACCCTCTCCTACGAGCAGTACTTC CASSDRTLSYEQYF
TRBJ2-5 few TRBV7-2 19 TRBD2 TGTGCCAGCAGCTTAGCTAGAAGTTTAGCGGGGGCGTACCAAGAGACCCAGTACTTC CASSLARSLAGAYQETQYF
TRBJ2-2 few TRBV2 13 NA TGTGCCAGCAACCTTGGGGCGGGCGGGGAGCTGTTTTTT CASNLGAGGELFF
TRBJ2-3 NA TRBV28 11 NA TGTGCCAGCAGTTTGTTAGATACGCAGTATTTT CASSLLDTQYF
TRBJ1-5 NA TRBV5-1 15 NA TGCGCCAGCAGCTTGGTGGTGGGGGAGTATCAGCCCCAGCATTTT CASSLVVGEYQPQHF
TRBJ2-5 NA TRBV7-2 17 TRBD2 TGTGCCAGCAGCCTAACACCCAGTAGCGGGAGGGCAGGGACCCAGTACTTC CASSLTPSSGRAGTQYF
TRBJ2-3 NA TRBV11-2 15 TRBD1 TGTGCCAGCAGCTTGGTACAGGGGTCAACAGATACGCAGTATTTT CASSLVQGSTDTQYF
TRBJ2-7 NA TRBV4-2 18 TRBD1 TGTGCCAGCAGCCAAGGGTCAAAATACAGGGGCTTCACCTACGAGCAGTACTTC CASSQGSKYRGFTYEQYF
TRBJ1-1 NA TRBV20-1 14 TRBD1 TGCAGTGCGCCCGGACAGGGCTTGTACACTGAAGCTTTCTTT CSAPGQGLYTEAFF
TRBJ2-2 NA TRBV7-3 14 NA TGTGCCAGCAGCCCCCCGCAAAACACCGGGGAGCTGTTTTTT CASSPPQNTGELFF
TRBJ2-5 NA TRBV28 15 NA TGTGCCAGCAGATCCAGAGCTCCGTCATTAGAGACCCAGTACTTC CASRSRAPSLETQYF
TRBJ2-2 NA TRBV6-4 13 TRBD2 TGTGCCAGCAGTGAGCGGGAGACCGGGGAGCTGTTTTTT CASSERETGELFF
TRBJ1-2 NA TRBV6-1 11 NA TGTGCCAGCAGTGAAGCCGTGGGCTACACCTTC CASSEAVGYTF
TRBJ2-3 NA TRBV6-4 14 TRBD1 TGTGCCAGCAGTGGGACAGGGGGCGCAGATACGCAGTATTTT CASSGTGGADTQYF
TRBJ2-2 NA TRBV7-9 14 NA TGTGCCAGGGATGCCGGGACAACCACCGGGGAGCTGTTTTTT CARDAGTTTGELFF
TRBJ1-1 NA TRBV28 18 NA TGTGCCAGCACCATTCGCCGGGCCAGGGCAGCGGTAGGGACTGAAGCTTTCTTT CASTIRRARAAVGTEAFF
TRBJ2-4 NA TRBV12-3/TRBV12-4 14 NA TGTGCCAACTCGAGAGCAGGGGATGAAAACATTCAGTACTTC CANSRAGDENIQYF
TRBJ2-3 NA TRBV6-1 15 TRBD2 TGTGCCAGCAGTGAACTAGCGGGAGGGCCAGATACGCAGTATTTT CASSELAGGPDTQYF
TRBJ2-7 NA TRBV7-2 15 NA TGTGCCAGCAGCTCCAGCGGGCTCTCCTCCTACGAGCAGTACTTC CASSSSGLSSYEQYF
TRBJ2-5 few TRBV20-1 13 NA TGCAGTGCTAGTAGGCTAGGGTGGGAGACCCAGTACTTC CSASRLGWETQYF
TRBJ2-5 NA TRBV19 13 NA TGTGCCAGTAGTATTACCATGGGGGAGACCCAGTACTTC CASSITMGETQYF
TRBJ2-2 NA TRBV20-1 16 NA TGCAGTGCCCCACGAATCCCATCCACGAACACCGGGGAGCTGTTTTTT CSAPRIPSTNTGELFF
TRBJ1-5 NA TRBV6-2/TRBV6-3 15 NA TGTGCCAGCAGCCGACCGGGGCGGCCCTTGGGGCCCCAGCATTTT CASSRPGRPLGPQHF
TRBJ2-5 few TRBV19 16 TRBD2 TGTGCCAGTAGTGCAAGAGCGGGAGGCCAGGGGGAGACCCAGTACTTC CASSARAGGQGETQYF
TRBJ1-5 NA TRBV20-1 15 NA TGCAGTGCTAGAGTTAGGGGAACAGGCGGTCAGCCCCAGCATTTT CSARVRGTGGQPQHF
TRBJ1-2 NA TRBV12-3/TRBV12-4 13 TRBD1 TGTGCCAGCAGTTTCGGAGACAGGGGTGGCTACACCTTC CASSFGDRGGYTF
TRBJ2-2 NA TRBV7-2 14 NA TGTGCCAGCAGCCGCATGATGAACACCGGGGAGCTGTTTTTT CASSRMMNTGELFF
TRBJ2-2 NA TRBV6-1 15 NA TGTGCCAGCGTTTTTTCCAGGACGAACACCGGGGAGCTGTTTTTT CASVFSRTNTGELFF